Listed below are T cell receptor beta chains from one sample, sequenced in a study of somatic mutations in cytotoxic T cells in rheumatoid arthritis. Some clones are missing from TCRdb's copy, which holds only in-frame ones; the method was immunoSEQ multiplex PCR. The sample consists of approximately 11,000 clones, about 80% of them appearing once. The material sequenced was CD8+ T cells sorted from blood. The receptors were sampled from a woman aged 55-70 years with rheumatoid arthritis. CDR3s include the opening cysteine and the closing phenylalanine or tryptophan. D genes are given only for firm matches. Not every row has a clone size; where given, it reads once, few, many or a size class.

v_gene	abundance	j_gene	d_gene	CDR3nt	CDR3aa
TRBV4-2	-	TRBJ2-1	-	TGTGCCAGCAGCCAAGAAGGGACTCGGCAGTTCTTC	CASSQEGTRQFF
TRBV28	few	TRBJ2-7	TRBD2	TGTGCCAGCAGTCCCGGACTAGCGGGAGACGAGCAGTACTTC	CASSPGLAGDEQYF
TRBV6-1	-	TRBJ1-4	-	TGTGCCAGCAACCAACAGGGAAAACTGTTTTTT	CASNQQGKLFF
TRBV27	few	TRBJ2-7	TRBD2	TGTGCCAGCAGCTTAAAGATTGGACTAGCGGGAGGGAGAAGCTACGAGCAGTACTTC	CASSLKIGLAGGRSYEQYF
TRBV7-6	few	TRBJ1-6	-	TGTGCCAGCAGCTTATCAGGGGCCGAGGATTCACCCCTCCACTTT	CASSLSGAEDSPLHF
TRBV14	-	TRBJ2-7	TRBD2	TGTGCCAGCAGCCAAGTAACTAGCGGGCACGAGCAGTACTTC	CASSQVTSGHEQYF
TRBV6-5	-	TRBJ1-5	-	TGTGCCACGGGGGGCACCGATCAGCCCCAGCATTTT	CATGGTDQPQHF
TRBV28	once	TRBJ1-1	TRBD1	TGTGCCAGCACCCTGGACAGGGAAGATAACACTGAAGCTTTCTTT	CASTLDREDNTEAFF
TRBV5-6	-	TRBJ2-3	TRBD2	TGTGCCAGCAGCTCCTCCGTTGGGGGGGCGCAGTATTTT	CASSSSVGGAQYF
TRBV20-1	-	TRBJ1-3	-	TGCAGTGCTAGAGATATAGACAGGTTGGAGTTT	CSARDIDRLEF
TRBV27	-	TRBJ1-1	-	TGTGCCAGCACCTTAGGGGGGGGGAACACTGAAGCTTTCTTT	CASTLGGGNTEAFF
TRBV4-1	-	TRBJ1-1	TRBD1	TGCGCCAGCAGCCAAAAGAGGGTCCCGGGACAGGGGTGGGTGGAAACTGAAGCTTTCTTT	CASSQKRVPGQGWVETEAFF
TRBV29-1	-	TRBJ2-7	TRBD1	TGCAGCGGGAGGATCTACAGGGGCAGCTCCTACGAGCAGTACTTC	CSGRIYRGSSYEQYF
TRBV27	-	TRBJ2-1	TRBD2	TGTGCCAGCAGTTTCAGTAGCGGGAGCTCCTACAATGAGCAGTTCTTC	CASSFSSGSSYNEQFF